The 23 T cell receptor beta chains reported below all come from one sample, sequenced in a study of blood T cells in healthy people across ages. With a J-beta primer mix and a sample-barcoded 5' primer, a second PCR ran 7 to 11 cycles. One entry per CDR3 protein, called by TCRdb with MiXCR from the 5' RACE reads. The sample includes roughly 790,000 distinct CDR3 sequences, 35% to 45% of them seen just once. The specimen sequenced was blood. All receptors derive from a woman aged 60 to 75 in good health.

This clonotype was seen only a few times. In DNA form, the CDR3 reads TGTGCCAGCAGCTCTAAGACTAGCGCGTTGCAGTATTTT. Protein: CASSSKTSALQYF. This chain uses TRBV7-3 with TRBJ2-3; 8 positions agree with TRBD2. CDR3 length: 13 residues. The germline V gene encodes CDR1 SGHTA and CDR2 FQGTGA. With 4 bases clipped from V and 11 bases from J, the junction kept 8 bases outside the gene matches.

The chain links TRBV12-3 or TRBV12-4 to TRBJ1-2, with D perhaps matching TRBD1 (5 bases). Trimming removed 10 bases from V and 4 bases from J, with 16 bases in between. This CDR3 region has 13 residues. CDR3 in DNA: TGTGCCACAAGGAGGGGAGTAGGCTATGGCTACACCTTC. Residues: CATRRGVGYGYTF.

The chain has TRBV7-3 and TRBJ2-1; possibly TRBD2 for D (6 bases). The germline V gene has CDR1 SGHTA and CDR2 FQGTGA. Trimming pared 5 bases from V and 5 bases from J, leaving 16 bases between. The CDR3 length is 15 residues. This chain's CDR3 is CASSLGGAGDNEQFF. The CDR3 DNA follows: TGTGCCAGCAGCCTCGGCGGGGCCGGCGACAATGAGCAGTTCTTC.

The table lists this clonotype with a few counts. The chain combines TRBV6-2 or TRBV6-3 with TRBJ1-2, with 8 bases identical to TRBD1. The germline CDR1 and CDR2 sequences are MNHEY and SVGEGT. Trimming cost V 6 bases and J 4 bases; bases outside gene matches: 7. The CDR3 sequence is 14 residues long. CDR3 residues: CASSAEDRVYGYTF. DNA for the CDR3: TGTGCCAGCAGCGCCGAGGACAGGGTCTATGGCTACACCTTC.

This clonotype turned up a few times. This chain joins TRBV7-9 and TRBJ1-1; D is unresolved. The CDR3 length is 16 residues. Germline values: CDR1 SEHNR, CDR2 FQNEAQ (reference sequence). The germline V and J ends were trimmed by 4 bases and 1 base, with 16 bases remaining between them. The CDR3 region is CASSSALGSGNTEAFF. CDR3 nucleotides: TGTGCCAGCAGCTCAGCTTTGGGGAGTGGGAACACTGAAGCTTTCTTT.

A few counts support this clonotype. This chain links TRBV6-2 or TRBV6-3 with TRBJ2-7, with 13 bases fitting TRBD2. Trimming cost V 5 bases and J 2 bases; bases outside gene matches: 6. Germline V gene lookup returns CDR1 MNHEY and CDR2 SVGEGT. The CDR3 length is 16 residues. The DNA of the CDR3 is TGTGCCAGCAGTGGACTAGCGGGGGCCCCGACCTACGAGCAGTACTTC. As protein: CASSGLAGAPTYEQYF.

J is TRBJ1-5 and V is TRBV7-2, with D unclear. Deletions cut 4 bases from V and 3 bases from J, with 4 bases between. Per the germline V gene, CDR1 is SGHTA and CDR2 is FQGNSA. This CDR3 is 12 amino acids long. DNA of the CDR3: TGTGCCAGCAGCTCTCACAATCAGCCCCAGCATTTT. It yields the protein CASSSHNQPQHF.

This clonotype has a count of ten or more. The chain has TRBV5-1 and TRBJ2-3; 10 positions agree with TRBD1. V gave up 5 bases and J gave up 3 bases; unmatched junction bases: 3. The germline V gene encodes CDR1 SGHRS and CDR2 YFSETQ. The CDR3 totals 14 residues. The CDR3 sequence: CASRRQGATDTQYF. The CDR3 DNA follows: TGCGCCAGCAGAAGACAGGGGGCAACAGATACGCAGTATTTT.

The chain couples TRBV7-2 to TRBJ2-1; D is perhaps TRBD1 or TRBD2 (5 bases each). The length of the CDR3 is 13 residues. Trimming removed 5 bases from V and 8 bases from J, with 13 bases in between. Germline CDR1 SGHTA, CDR2 FQGNSA. CDR3 amino acids: CASSPGASYEQFF. DNA for the CDR3: TGTGCCAGCAGCCCCGGGGCTAGCTATGAGCAGTTCTTC.

V and J are TRBV6-2 or TRBV6-3 and TRBJ2-7; D is unclear. Trimming removed 7 bases from V and 4 bases from J, with 14 bases in between. Germline values: CDR1 MNHEY, CDR2 SVGEGT. The CDR3 contains 13 residues. CDR3 residues: CASNHPTTYEQYF. In nucleotides, the CDR3 is TGTGCCAGCAACCACCCAACTACTTACGAGCAGTACTTC.

The J gene is TRBJ1-2, the V gene TRBV6-5, with no clear D. Germline V lookup: CDR1 MNHEY, CDR2 SVGAGI. The CDR3 consists of 13 residues. The V and J ends lost 2 bases and 2 bases respectively, with 6 bases between them. The CDR3 region is CASSYDGNYGYTF. Here the CDR3 DNA reads TGTGCCAGCAGTTACGATGGGAACTATGGCTACACCTTC.

This clonotype was found once. This CDR3 reads CASSIDPWRGYTF. The CDR3 bases are TGTGCCAGCAGCATTGATCCGTGGCGTGGCTACACCTTC. This chain connects TRBV7-3 to TRBJ1-2, with D unclear. Germline V CDR1 and CDR2: SGHTA, FQGTGA. The CDR3 has 13 amino acids. V lost 5 bases and J lost 7, with 14 bases in between.

The V and J genes are TRBV5-1 and TRBJ2-5; TRBD1 might be the D (6 bases). Trimming shortened V by 0 bases and J by 4 bases, and 16 bases separated the two germline ends. This CDR3 is built from 16 residues. Germline CDR1 reads SGHRS; CDR2 reads YFSETQ. Here the CDR3 reads CASSLGDLKGGETQYF. CDR3 coding DNA: TGCGCCAGCAGCTTGGGTGACCTCAAAGGGGGAGAGACCCAGTACTTC.

Details on this clonotype: A single base separates this from a much larger clone, so it may be a read error. Here the CDR3 DNA reads TGTACCAGCAGTTTGCTGTCCTACGAGCAGTACTTC. It encodes CTSSLLSYEQYF. The V and J genes are TRBV12-3 or TRBV12-4 and TRBJ2-7; unclear D gene. The CDR3 consists of 12 residues.

V and J are TRBV20-1 and TRBJ2-7; TRBD1 is a possible D gene (5 bases). The CDR3 is 15 amino acids. V was clipped by 3 bases and J by 2 bases, with 17 bases between them. From germline, CDR1 is DFQATT and CDR2 SNEGSKA (reference sequence). CDR3 sequence reads: CSASVWGSMTYEQYF. The CDR3 DNA is TGCAGTGCTAGTGTCTGGGGCTCAATGACCTACGAGCAGTACTTC.

This clonotype was detected a few times. The V call is TRBV9, the J call TRBJ2-7; 8 positions agree with TRBD1. The ends lost 3 bases at V and 2 bases at J; junction bases unmatched: 10. This CDR3 contains 16 residues. Looked up from germline, CDR1 is SGDLS and CDR2 is YYNGEE. The CDR3 spells CASSAPQGASPYEQYF. The CDR3 DNA sequence: TGTGCCAGCAGCGCACCTCAGGGGGCCAGTCCCTACGAGCAGTACTTC.

This clonotype was picked up a small number of times. The chain links TRBV4-1 to TRBJ2-3; D is possibly TRBD2 (5 bases). The CDR3 sequence is 17 residues long. The V and J ends lost 0 bases and 2 bases respectively, with 15 bases between them. Germline CDR1 and CDR2: MGHRA and YSYEKL. The CDR3, as DNA: TGCGCCAGCAGCCAAGAGGGGTCCGGGGTGAACACAGATACGCAGTATTTT. Translation: CASSQEGSGVNTDTQYF.

The chain recombines TRBV5-1 with TRBJ2-7, with D possibly TRBD1 on 6 matching bases. The J call may be in error: the DNA end matches TRBJ2-5 better. Germline-derived CDR1 and CDR2 are SGHRS and YFSETQ. CDR3 length equals 14 residues. The chain's CDR3 is CASSQDSKEETQYF. In DNA, the CDR3 is TGCGCCAGCAGCCAGGACAGTAAAGAAGAGACCCAGTACTTC.

This clonotype was seen a few times. The chain combines TRBV3-1 with TRBJ2-1, with 15 nucleotides matching TRBD2. Germline values: CDR1 LGHDT, CDR2 YNNKEL (reference sequence). V lost 2 bases, J lost 5 bases, and 10 bases stayed unmatched. CDR3 length equals 19 residues. The CDR3 loop reads CASSQMGWTSGRGDNEQFF. The CDR3, as DNA: TGTGCCAGCAGCCAAATGGGTTGGACTAGCGGGAGGGGGGACAATGAGCAGTTCTTC.

The chain joins TRBV5-1 to TRBJ1-3; no clear D. V was cut by 4 bases and J by 2 bases, with 16 bases left in between. Germline values: CDR1 SGHRS, CDR2 YFSETQ. The length of the CDR3 is 16 residues. The CDR3 nucleotides read TGCGCCAGCAGCCTGGAGGTCGGGTACCCTGGAAACACCATATATTTT. It is translated as CASSLEVGYPGNTIYF.

The rearrangement links TRBV7-8 to TRBJ2-1, with 7 bases that match TRBD2. V gave up 4 bases and J gave up 3 bases; unmatched junction bases: 3. Germline lookup yields CDR1 SGHVS and CDR2 FQNEAQ. The CDR3 runs to 14 residues. The CDR3 region has the DNA TGTGCCAGCAGCTGGGAGGGCGACTACAATGAGCAGTTCTTC. As protein: CASSWEGDYNEQFF. Full variable domain (remainder filled in from reference TRBV7-8 and TRBJ2-1): GAGVSQSPRYKVAKRGQDVALRCDPISGHVSLFWYQQALGQGPEFLTYFQNEAQLDKSGLPSDRFFAERPEGSVSTLKIQRTQQEDSAVYLCASSWEGDYNEQFFGPGTRLTVL.

This clonotype was detected many times. The chain combines TRBV20-1 with TRBJ2-7; 11 bases agree with TRBD2. Trimming removed 6 bases from V and 3 bases from J; junction bases left unmatched: 7. This CDR3 spans 14 amino acids. Germline CDR1 is DFQATT and CDR2 is SNEGSKA (reference sequence). CDR3 sequence: CSATTGLAGYEQYF. CDR3 bases: TGCAGTGCCACCACTGGACTAGCGGGCTACGAGCAGTACTTC.

V and J are TRBV29-1 and TRBJ2-5; the D is unclear. The germline V gene encodes CDR1 SQVTM and CDR2 ANQGSEA. The CDR3 sequence is 8 residues long. CDR3 DNA: TGCGCCTGGGGGACCCAGTACTTC. Its translation: CAWGTQYF. Variable domain in full (rest from reference TRBV29-1 and TRBJ2-5): SAVISQKPSRDICQRGTSLTIQCQVDSQVTMMFWYRQQPGQSLTLIATANQGSEATYESGFVIDKFPISRPNLTFSTLTVSNMSPEDSSIYLCAWGTQYFGPGTRLLVL.